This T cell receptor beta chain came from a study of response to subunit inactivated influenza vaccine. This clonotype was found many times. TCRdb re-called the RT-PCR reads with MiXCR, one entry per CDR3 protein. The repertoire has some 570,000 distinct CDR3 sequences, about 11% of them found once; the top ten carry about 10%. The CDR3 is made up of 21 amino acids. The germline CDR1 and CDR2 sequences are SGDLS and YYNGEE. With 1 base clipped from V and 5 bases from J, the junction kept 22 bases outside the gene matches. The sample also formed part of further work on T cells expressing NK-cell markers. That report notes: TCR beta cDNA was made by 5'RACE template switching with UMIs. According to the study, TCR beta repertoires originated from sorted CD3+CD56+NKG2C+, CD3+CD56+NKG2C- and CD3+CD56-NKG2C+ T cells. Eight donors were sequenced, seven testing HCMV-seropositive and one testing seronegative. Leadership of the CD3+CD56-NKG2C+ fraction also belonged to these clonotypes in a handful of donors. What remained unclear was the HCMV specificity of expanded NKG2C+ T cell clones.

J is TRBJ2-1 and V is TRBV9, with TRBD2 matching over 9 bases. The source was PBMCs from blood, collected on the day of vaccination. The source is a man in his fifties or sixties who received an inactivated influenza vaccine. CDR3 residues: CASSVWREAGGPKGVHNEQFF. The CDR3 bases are TGTGCCAGCAGCGTATGGCGGGAAGCGGGAGGCCCTAAAGGGGTCCACAATGAGCAGTTCTTC.